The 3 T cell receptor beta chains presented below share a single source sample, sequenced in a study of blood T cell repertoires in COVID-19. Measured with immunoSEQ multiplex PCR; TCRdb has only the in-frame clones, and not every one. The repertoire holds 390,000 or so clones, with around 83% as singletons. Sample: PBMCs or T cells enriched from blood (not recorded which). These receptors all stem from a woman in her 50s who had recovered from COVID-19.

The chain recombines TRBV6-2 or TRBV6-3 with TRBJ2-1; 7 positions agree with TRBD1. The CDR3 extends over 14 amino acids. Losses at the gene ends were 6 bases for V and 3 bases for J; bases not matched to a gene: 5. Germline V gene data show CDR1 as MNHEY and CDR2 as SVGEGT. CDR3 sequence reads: CASSRGTDYNEQFF. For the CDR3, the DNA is TGTGCCAGCAGCCGAGGGACAGACTACAATGAGCAGTTCTTC.

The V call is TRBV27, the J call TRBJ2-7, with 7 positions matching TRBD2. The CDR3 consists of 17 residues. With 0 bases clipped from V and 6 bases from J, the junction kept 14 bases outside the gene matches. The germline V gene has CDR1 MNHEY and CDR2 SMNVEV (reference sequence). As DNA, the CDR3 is TGTGCCAGCAGTTTATCGGCCTCCGGGACTAACTCCCTCGAGCAGTACTTC. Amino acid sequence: CASSLSASGTNSLEQYF.

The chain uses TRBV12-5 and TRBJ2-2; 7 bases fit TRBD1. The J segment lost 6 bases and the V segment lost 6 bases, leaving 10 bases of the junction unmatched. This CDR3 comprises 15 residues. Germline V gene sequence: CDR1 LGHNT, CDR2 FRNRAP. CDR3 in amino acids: CASGPRQGRAGELFF. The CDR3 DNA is TGTGCTAGTGGCCCTCGACAGGGCCGGGCCGGGGAGCTGTTTTTT.